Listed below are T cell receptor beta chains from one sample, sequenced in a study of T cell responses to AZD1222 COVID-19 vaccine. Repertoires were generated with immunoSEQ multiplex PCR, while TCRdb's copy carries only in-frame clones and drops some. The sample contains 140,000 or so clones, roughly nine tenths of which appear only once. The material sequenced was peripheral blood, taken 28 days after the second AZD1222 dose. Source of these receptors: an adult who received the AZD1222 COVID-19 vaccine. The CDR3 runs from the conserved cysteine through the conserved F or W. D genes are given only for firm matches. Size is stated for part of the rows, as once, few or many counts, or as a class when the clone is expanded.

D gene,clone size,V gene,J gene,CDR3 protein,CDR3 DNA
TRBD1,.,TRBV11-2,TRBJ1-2,CASSLGFGGQGYTF,TGTGCCAGCAGCTTAGGTTTCGGGGGACAGGGCTACACCTTC
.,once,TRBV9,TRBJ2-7,CASSVGSGSPSLEQYF,TGTGCCAGCAGCGTAGGGTCCGGGTCTCCTTCTTTGGAGCAGTACTTC
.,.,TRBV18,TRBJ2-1,CASSLTYNEQFF,TGTGCCAGCTCACTGACCTACAATGAGCAGTTCTTC
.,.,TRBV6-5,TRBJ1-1,CASSYWSGMNTEAFF,TGTGCCAGCAGTTACTGGTCAGGGATGAACACTGAAGCTTTCTTT
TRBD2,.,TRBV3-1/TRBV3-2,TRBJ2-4,CASSQLVSSGRANIQYF,TGTGCCAGCAGCCAATTAGTGTCTAGCGGGAGAGCTAACATTCAGTACTTC
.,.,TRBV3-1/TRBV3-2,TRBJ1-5,CASSPDSRLQPQHF,TGTGCCAGCAGCCCCGACAGTCGCCTCCAGCCCCAGCATTTT
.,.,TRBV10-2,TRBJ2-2,CAVRAGKISGTGELFF,TGCGCTGTTAGGGCGGGTAAAATCTCGGGCACCGGGGAGCTGTTTTTT
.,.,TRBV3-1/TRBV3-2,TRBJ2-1,CASSQEYEDEQFF,TGTGCCAGCAGCCAAGAGTACGAGGATGAGCAGTTCTTC
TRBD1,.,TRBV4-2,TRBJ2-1,CASSQGGGRGHSDNEQFF,TGTGCCAGCAGCCAAGGTGGGGGCAGGGGGCATAGTGACAATGAGCAGTTCTTC
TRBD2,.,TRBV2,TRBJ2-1,CASRRTSGGARNNEQFF,TGTGCCAGCAGACGGACTAGCGGGGGGGCTCGCAACAATGAGCAGTTCTTC
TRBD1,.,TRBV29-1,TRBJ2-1,CSSSDRGSYNEQFF,TGCAGCTCCTCGGACAGGGGATCCTACAATGAGCAGTTCTTC
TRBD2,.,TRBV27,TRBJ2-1,CASRSGSGRGVGNEQFF,TGTGCCAGCAGGTCGGGTAGCGGGAGGGGAGTGGGCAATGAGCAGTTCTTC
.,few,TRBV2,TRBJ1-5,CASSFGRGSNQPQHF,TGTGCCAGCAGTTTCGGCCGCGGCAGCAATCAGCCCCAGCATTTT
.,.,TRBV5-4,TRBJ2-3,CASSLPADPQYF,TGTGCCAGCAGCTTACCAGCCGACCCGCAGTATTTT
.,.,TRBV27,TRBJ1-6,CASGKDRDNSPLHF,TGTGCCAGTGGAAAGGACAGAGATAATTCACCCCTCCACTTT
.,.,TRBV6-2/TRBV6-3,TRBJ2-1,CASSSSWSEQFF,TGTGCCAGCAGCTCGAGCTGGAGTGAGCAGTTCTTC
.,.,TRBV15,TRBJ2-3,CATSELTGDTQYF,TGTGCCACCAGCGAGCTTACAGGGGATACGCAGTATTTT
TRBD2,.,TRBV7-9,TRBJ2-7,CASSPLEGTSRYEQYF,TGTGCCAGCAGCCCCCTGGAGGGGACTAGTCGCTACGAGCAGTACTTC
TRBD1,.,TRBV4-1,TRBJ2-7,CASSLRDRQYEQYF,TGCGCCAGCAGCCTCCGGGACAGGCAATACGAGCAGTACTTC
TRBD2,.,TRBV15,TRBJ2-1,CATVPGLAGAGYNEQFF,TGTGCCACTGTGCCGGGACTAGCGGGAGCCGGCTACAATGAGCAGTTCTTC
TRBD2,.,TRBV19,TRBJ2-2,CASSIGLAGGELFF,TGTGCCAGTAGTATTGGACTAGCGGGAGGGGAGCTGTTTTTT
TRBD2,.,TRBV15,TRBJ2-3,CATSRISGSDTDTQYF,TGTGCCACCAGCAGGATTAGCGGGAGTGACACAGATACGCAGTATTTT
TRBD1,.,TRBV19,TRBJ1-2,CASSFAGTGEGYTF,TGTGCCAGTAGTTTCGCCGGGACAGGGGAGGGCTACACCTTC
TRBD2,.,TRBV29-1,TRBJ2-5,CSVRLAGGLETQYF,TGCAGCGTACGACTAGCGGGGGGGCTGGAGACCCAGTACTTC
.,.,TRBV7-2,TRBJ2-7,CASSLWGVSYEQYF,TGTGCCAGCAGCTTATGGGGGGTGTCCTACGAGCAGTACTTC
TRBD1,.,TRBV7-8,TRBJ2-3,CASSLAAGGGPDTQYF,TGTGCCAGCAGCTTAGCTGCAGGGGGCGGCCCAGATACGCAGTATTTT
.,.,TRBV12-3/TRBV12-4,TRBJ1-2,CASSFPGGGYTF,TGTGCCAGCAGTTTCCCCGGGGGAGGCTACACCTTC
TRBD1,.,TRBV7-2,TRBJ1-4,CASSPGQVGSEKLFF,TGTGCCAGCAGCCCAGGACAGGTGGGAAGTGAAAAACTGTTTTTT
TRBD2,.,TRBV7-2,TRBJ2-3,CASSLKAGGTSTDTQYF,TGTGCCAGCAGCTTAAAAGCGGGGGGGACTAGCACAGATACGCAGTATTTT
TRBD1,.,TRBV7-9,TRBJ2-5,CASSHDRDGGTQYF,TGTGCCAGCAGTCACGACAGGGATGGTGGGACCCAGTACTTC
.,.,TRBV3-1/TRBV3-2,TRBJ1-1,CASSQTDMNTEAFF,TGTGCCAGCAGCCAAACAGACATGAACACTGAAGCTTTCTTT
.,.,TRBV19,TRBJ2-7,CASSAQLGSYEQYF,TGTGCCAGTAGCGCCCAGCTGGGGTCCTACGAGCAGTACTTC
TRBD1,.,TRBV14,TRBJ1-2,CASSQDSRDRRGYTF,TGTGCCAGCAGCCAAGACAGTAGGGACAGGCGAGGCTACACCTTC